The 8 T cell receptor beta chains given below trace back to one sample, sequenced in a study of T cell responses to AZD1222 COVID-19 vaccine. Profiled with immunoSEQ multiplex PCR; TCRdb holds only in-frame clones, not every one. The sample consists of 130,000 or so clones, 75% to 95% of them appearing once. This sample comprised peripheral blood, obtained 28 days after the second dose of the MenACWY control vaccine. The receptors stem from an adult who received the MenACWY meningococcal vaccine as a control.

V is TRBV20-1 and J is TRBJ2-2; D unresolved. Germline V lookup: CDR1 DFQATT, CDR2 SNEGSKA (reference sequence). The CDR3 sequence is 11 residues long. V shed 5 bases and J shed 6 bases, with 7 bases lying between them. CDR3 loop: CSALSAGELFF. The CDR3 DNA follows: TGCAGTGCTCTAAGTGCCGGGGAGCTGTTTTTT.

This clone came up once. V is TRBV28 and J is TRBJ2-1; TRBD1 or TRBD2 may be the D gene (7 bases each). Trimming shortened V by 6 bases and J by 0 bases, and 15 bases separated the two germline ends. Germline V lookup: CDR1 MDHEN, CDR2 SYDVKM. This CDR3 spans 16 amino acids. The DNA for the CDR3 is TGTGCCAGCAGCCCAGCGGGACAGAGCTCCTACAATGAGCAGTTCTTC. Encoded protein: CASSPAGQSSYNEQFF.

Notes on this clone: The junction shows a germline mismatch at one end, possibly a read error. The chain couples TRBV3-1 (or the pseudogene TRBV3-2) to TRBJ2-7; D remains ambiguous. CDR3 length equals 10 residues. CDR1 LGHDT and CDR2 YNNKEL come from the germline V gene (reference sequence). DNA for the CDR3: TGTGCCAGCGGCCACCCCGAGCAGTACTTC. Its translation: CASGHPEQYF.

The chain has TRBV10-3 and TRBJ1-1; maybe TRBD1 (6 bases). Germline lookup yields CDR1 ENHRY and CDR2 SYGVKD. V lost 9 bases and J 0 bases, leaving 11 bases between the germline ends. The CDR3 consists of 13 residues. The CDR3 loop is CAIQQGLNTEAFF. The CDR3, as DNA: TGTGCCATTCAACAGGGTTTGAACACTGAAGCTTTCTTT.

CDR3 amino acids: CASSLPGYGGAEAFF. The CDR3 region has the DNA TGTGCCAGTAGCCTACCGGGTTACGGTGGGGCTGAAGCTTTCTTT. The chain carries TRBV19 and TRBJ1-1; D remains ambiguous. Trimming cost V 6 bases and J 6 bases, with 20 bases left between them. Germline V gene data show CDR1 as LNHDA and CDR2 as SQIVND (reference sequence). The CDR3 spans 15 residues. Full variable domain (remainder filled in from reference TRBV19 and TRBJ1-1): DGGITQSPKYLFRKEGQNVTLSCEQNLNHDAMYWYRQDPGQGLRLIYYSQIVNDFQKGDIAEGYSVSREKKESFPLTVTSAQKNPTAFYLCASSLPGYGGAEAFFGQGTRLTVV.

The rearrangement links TRBV30 to TRBJ1-5, with D possibly matching TRBD1 (5 bases). CDR3 length equals 13 residues. Trimming cost V 5 bases and J 7 bases, with 15 bases left between them. Looked up from germline, CDR1 is GTSNPN and CDR2 is SVGIG (reference sequence). The CDR3 bases are TGTGCCTGGGGCAGGGCGTTGGAACAGCCCCAGCATTTT. This translates into CAWGRALEQPQHF.

The V and J genes are TRBV6-5 and TRBJ2-3; D perhaps matches TRBD2 (7 bases). CDR3 length equals 14 residues. The V gene's germline CDR1 is MNHEY and CDR2 SVGAGI. V lost 6 bases and J lost 4, with 14 bases in between. Here the CDR3 DNA reads TGTGCCAGCAGCTGGGGGGGCAGGGCAGATACGCAGTATTTT. The encoded protein is CASSWGGRADTQYF.

The CDR3 region is CASSDRGDVSYEQYF. CDR3 nucleotides: TGCGCCAGCAGTGATCGGGGGGACGTTAGCTACGAGCAGTACTTC. The chain is built from TRBV10-1 and TRBJ2-7, with 7 bases that match TRBD2. CDR1 WNHNN and CDR2 SYGVQD come from the germline V gene (reference sequence). The CDR3 consists of 15 residues. The V and J ends lost 3 bases and 3 bases, in that order; junction bases with no gene match: 8.